This T cell receptor (beta chain) derives from a study of cytomegalovirus exposure and HLA in healthy donors. Study-level information: A prior analysis found about 110 million unique TCR beta sequences from about 179 million T cells.

A note on this clone: Its antigen is unidentified.

The PCR had 60 Vbeta and 13 Jbeta primers. Here immunoSEQ multiplex PCR was the method, and the copy in TCRdb shows in-frame clones only, minus some. This sample has 150,000 to 200,000 clones, with about 80% found just once. The germline V gene encodes CDR1 MNHEY and CDR2 SMNVEV (reference sequence). CDR3 size: 13 residues. The V gene end was trimmed by 5 bases and the J gene end by 4 bases; junction bases not matched to a gene: 5. All the people who gave samples were healthy bone marrow donors. Study-level results: Evidence from a later analysis indicated that most CMV-associated TCR beta chains looked HLA-restricted. The study labeled 164 TCR beta chains cytomegalovirus-associated.

The J gene is TRBJ2-7, the V gene TRBV27; 7 bases map to TRBD1. This clonotype originated in a woman aged 30 to 39 in good health and CMV-seronegative. The specimen sequenced was PBMCs. The CDR3 here is CASSPGQAYEQYF. CDR3 bases: TGTGCCAGCAGTCCCGGACAGGCTTACGAGCAGTACTTC.